These 20 T cell receptor beta chains came from one sample sequenced in a study of blood T cell repertoires in COVID-19. Profiled with immunoSEQ multiplex PCR; TCRdb holds only in-frame clones, not every one. The data hold about 340,000 clones, with about 86% observed a single time. Source material: PBMCs or T cells enriched from blood (not recorded which). The receptors here all came from a woman in her 40s with acute COVID-19.

This clone was recorded once. The rearrangement uses TRBV19 and TRBJ2-7, with a weak D call TRBD1 (7 bases). CDR3 length equals 16 residues. Germline V gene data show CDR1 as LNHDA and CDR2 as SQIVND (reference sequence). V was shortened by 4 bases and J by 2 bases, with 18 bases between the two germline ends. The CDR3 region is CASSRRADRVAYEQYF. The CDR3 nucleotides are TGTGCCAGTAGTAGGAGGGCCGACAGGGTGGCCTACGAGCAGTACTTC. Full variable domain (outside the CDR3, taken from reference TRBV19 and TRBJ2-7): DGGITQSPKYLFRKEGQNVTLSCEQNLNHDAMYWYRQDPGQGLRLIYYSQIVNDFQKGDIAEGYSVSREKKESFPLTVTSAQKNPTAFYLCASSRRADRVAYEQYFGPGTRLTVT.

The chain has TRBV6-4 and TRBJ1-4; the D gene is possibly TRBD1 (5 bases). V was shortened by 4 bases and J by 0 bases, with 12 bases between the two germline ends. From germline, CDR1 is MRHNA and CDR2 SNTAGT. CDR3 size: 16 residues. CDR3 sequence (DNA): TGTGCCAGCAGTGGGGGGGACGGATCAACTAATGAAAAACTGTTTTTT. Protein: CASSGGDGSTNEKLFF.

This sequence joins TRBV24-1 and TRBJ2-7; 8 nucleotides agree with TRBD1. V lost 6 bases to trimming and J lost 2 bases; unmatched junction nucleotides: 5. The V gene's germline CDR1 is KGHDR and CDR2 SFDVKD. The CDR3 is 14 amino acids. The CDR3 reads CATSPGQGTYEQYF. The CDR3 DNA reads TGTGCCACCAGTCCCGGACAGGGTACCTACGAGCAGTACTTC.

Regarding this clone: Other DNA sequences in the sample encode the same CDR3. This chain uses TRBV5-1 with TRBJ2-1; TRBD1 matches at 7 bases. The CDR3 length is 15 residues. Germline V gene sequence: CDR1 SGHRS, CDR2 YFSETQ. V lost 3 bases, J lost 0 bases, and 3 bases stayed unmatched. The CDR3, as DNA: TGCGCCAGCAGCTCTGCAGGGGGCTCCTACAATGAGCAGTTCTTC. As protein: CASSSAGGSYNEQFF.

The chain uses TRBV6-5 and TRBJ1-2, with 7 bases that match TRBD1. Germline V gene sequence: CDR1 MNHEY, CDR2 SVGAGI. V dropped 7 bases and J dropped 5; count of bases not matched to a gene: 7. The CDR3 has 13 amino acids. CDR3 in amino acids: CASTRSGGYGYTF. In DNA, the CDR3 is TGTGCCAGCACCCGGTCAGGGGGTTATGGCTACACCTTC.

The chain employs TRBV4-3 and TRBJ1-1, with 8 nucleotides matching TRBD1. Looked up from germline, CDR1 is LGHNA and CDR2 is YSLEER. This CDR3 is 13 amino acids long. V was clipped by 2 bases and J by 7 bases; unmatched bases: 3. The CDR3 here is CASSQRQGLEAFF. In nucleotides, the CDR3 is TGCGCCAGCAGCCAACGACAGGGGCTTGAAGCTTTCTTT.

The chain is built from TRBV7-2 and TRBJ2-7, with D perhaps TRBD1 (5 bases). The CDR3 contains 15 residues. Germline CDR1 reads SGHTA; CDR2 reads FQGNSA. V gave up 1 base and J gave up 2 bases, with 12 bases separating them. Here the CDR3 DNA reads TGTGCCAGCAGCTTAGATCCAGTCAGGGCCTACGAGCAGTACTTC. Translated, it gives CASSLDPVRAYEQYF.

This chain connects TRBV7-8 to TRBJ2-3; 10 positions agree with TRBD2. The CDR3 runs to 16 residues. V lost 3 bases to trimming and J lost 2 bases; unmatched junction nucleotides: 5. CDR1 is SGHVS, CDR2 FQNEAQ, per germline. The CDR3, as DNA: TGTGCCAGCAGCTTTCTAGCGGGAGCACCCACAGATACGCAGTATTTT. It is translated as CASSFLAGAPTDTQYF.

This rearrangement joins TRBV6-5 to TRBJ1-1; D remains ambiguous. Germline V lookup: CDR1 MNHEY, CDR2 SVGAGI. The length of the CDR3 is 12 residues. The V gene lost 2 bases and the J gene lost 2 bases, with 3 bases spanning the gap. The CDR3 loop reads CASSYSNTEAFF. DNA of the CDR3: TGTGCCAGCAGTTACAGCAACACTGAAGCTTTCTTT.

This sequence joins TRBV15 and TRBJ1-4; tentatively, D is TRBD1 (6 bases). The CDR3 has 15 residues. V dropped 2 bases and J dropped 6 bases, with 13 bases sitting between them. CDR1 and CDR2 from the germline V gene are LNHNV and YYDKDF (reference sequence). The CDR3 region has the DNA TGTGCCACCAGCAGATATAGGGGGTCTGATGAAAAACTGTTTTTT. This translates into CATSRYRGSDEKLFF. Based on the CDR3 plus reference TRBV15 and TRBJ1-4, the full variable domain is DAMVIQNPRYQVTQFGKPVTLSCSQTLNHNVMYWYQQKSSQAPKLLFHYYDKDFNNEADTPDNFQSRRPNTSFCFLDIRSPGLGDTAMYLCATSRYRGSDEKLFFGSGTQLSVL.

The CDR3 loop is CASTYIAGSTDTQYF. The DNA for the CDR3 is TGTGCCAGCACCTATATAGCGGGAAGCACAGATACGCAGTATTTT. The chain carries TRBV9 and TRBJ2-3, with 8 bases lining up with TRBD2. The V segment lost 6 bases and the J segment 0 bases; nucleotides outside the gene matches: 6. The CDR3 contains 15 residues. The germline gives CDR1 SGDLS, CDR2 YYNGEE.

This clone was counted a single time. This chain joins TRBV10-3 and TRBJ1-1; D is undetermined. The CDR3 consists of 13 residues. V was clipped by 4 bases and J by 1 base, with 7 bases between them. Per germline, CDR1 ENHRY and CDR2 SYGVKD. The CDR3 sequence: CAISVGTNTEAFF. CDR3 DNA sequence: TGTGCCATCAGTGTCGGTACGAACACTGAAGCTTTCTTT.

The V and J genes are TRBV18 and TRBJ1-2; D unresolved. The germline V gene encodes CDR1 KGHSH and CDR2 LQKENI. V lost 0 bases to trimming and J lost 4 bases, with 15 bases between them. The CDR3 spans 16 residues. The CDR3 is CASSPPPHRHLYGYTF. CDR3 nucleotides: TGTGCCAGCTCACCACCACCGCACAGACATCTCTATGGCTACACCTTC.

In DNA form, the CDR3 reads TGTGCCAGCAGTTTGTGGAGTTATCAGCCCCAGCATTTT. Translated, it gives CASSLWSYQPQHF. The chain carries TRBV28 and TRBJ1-5; D not certain. V dropped 3 bases and J dropped 5 bases, with 8 bases sitting between them. This CDR3 is built from 13 residues. Looked up from germline, CDR1 is MDHEN and CDR2 is SYDVKM.

The V gene is TRBV5-1, the J gene TRBJ1-1, with 11 bases identical to TRBD1. The CDR3 extends over 14 amino acids. Germline V CDR1 and CDR2: SGHRS, YFSETQ. V gave up 2 bases and J gave up 7 bases; unmatched junction bases: 4. CDR3 region: CASSLGQGAGEAFF. CDR3 nucleotides: TGCGCCAGCAGCTTAGGACAGGGGGCGGGTGAAGCTTTCTTT.

This clone has only a few counts. The rearrangement joins TRBV19 to TRBJ2-7; 7 nucleotides agree with TRBD1. The germline gives CDR1 LNHDA, CDR2 SQIVND (reference sequence). With 5 bases clipped from V and 3 bases from J, the junction kept 7 bases outside the gene matches. The CDR3 covers 14 residues. The CDR3 sequence: CASSARDRDYEQYF. In DNA form, the CDR3 reads TGTGCCAGTAGTGCACGGGACAGAGACTACGAGCAGTACTTC.

The genes are TRBV5-5 and TRBJ1-2, with 8 bases that match TRBD1. Germline assignment: CDR1 SGHKS and CDR2 YYEKEE (reference sequence). J lost 2 bases, V lost 0 bases, and 3 bases had no gene match. The CDR3 length is 15 residues. The CDR3 DNA reads as TGTGCCAGCAGCTTGGTGGGACAGGAGAACTATGGCTACACCTTC. It specifies CASSLVGQENYGYTF. Based on the CDR3 plus reference TRBV5-5 and TRBJ1-2, the full variable domain is DAGVTQSPTHLIKTRGQQVTLRCSPISGHKSVSWYQQVLGQGPQFIFQYYEKEERGRGNFPDRFSARQFPNYSSELNVNALLLGDSALYLCASSLVGQENYGYTFGSGTRLTVV.

The chain joins TRBV5-1 to TRBJ1-4, with 7 nucleotides matching TRBD1. CDR3 length: 13 amino acids. The germline CDR1 and CDR2 sequences are SGHRS and YFSETQ. J was trimmed by 2 bases and V by 7 bases; bases with no gene match: 2. The CDR3 nucleotides are TGCGCCAGCGGGGGACAGACTAATGAAAAACTGTTTTTT. This gives the protein CASGGQTNEKLFF.

The chain has TRBV7-9 and TRBJ1-1; 8 bases match TRBD1. J was trimmed by 0 bases and V by 5 bases; bases with no gene match: 8. The CDR3 has 16 amino acids. Germline lookup yields CDR1 SEHNR and CDR2 FQNEAQ (reference sequence). CDR3 nucleotide sequence: TGTGCCAGCAGCCCCGGACAGGGAAGGTTGAACACTGAAGCTTTCTTT. Translating it yields CASSPGQGRLNTEAFF.

The chain combines TRBV10-3 with TRBJ2-2; TRBD1 aligns across 9 bases. After removal of 4 bases from V and 4 bases from J, the junction contained 4 bases not matched to a gene. The CDR3 extends over 15 amino acids. Germline V gene data show CDR1 as ENHRY and CDR2 as SYGVKD. The DNA for the CDR3 is TGTGCCATCAGTGGGACAGGGGATGGCACCGGGGAGCTGTTTTTT. Amino acids: CAISGTGDGTGELFF.